A selection of T cell receptor beta chains follows, all from one sample in a study of T cells in Graves' hyperthyroidism and ophthalmopathy. TCRdb redid the calling of the multiplex PCR reads with MiXCR, one entry per CDR3 protein. The sample carries about 560,000 distinct CDR3 sequences, over 15% recorded once. Sequenced material: blood. All receptors come from a woman in her late teens or twenties with Graves' hyperthyroidism. The CDR3 runs from the conserved cysteine through the conserved F or W. The D gene is left open where the match is weak. Expanded clones get a size class; other rows say once, few or many, or leave the size out.

TRBJ2-2	13	.	.	TRBV20-1	TGCAGTGCTACTAGAGTGGGTGGGCGGGAGCTGTTTTTT	CSATRVGGRELFF
TRBJ1-1	16	TRBD1	many	TRBV3-1	TGTGCCAGCAGCCAACGGGCAGGGGGCGTGAACACTGAAGCTTTCTTT	CASSQRAGGVNTEAFF
TRBJ1-2	13	.	many	TRBV3-1	TGTGCCAGCAGCCAAGAAACGTTCGATGGCTACACCTTC	CASSQETFDGYTF
TRBJ1-6	13	.	.	TRBV9	TGTGCCAGCAGCGTTGGAGGGGAATCACCCCTCCACTTT	CASSVGGESPLHF
TRBJ2-1	14	TRBD2	many	TRBV20-1	TGCAGTGCTCAGATAGCGGGGGTCTACAATGAGCAGTTCTTC	CSAQIAGVYNEQFF
TRBJ2-3	15	.	many	TRBV3-1	TGTGCCAGCAGCCAGAAGGGGCGCAGCACAGATACGCAGTATTTT	CASSQKGRSTDTQYF
TRBJ2-3	13	.	many	TRBV6-1	TGTGCCAGCAGCGTATCTAGCACAGATACGCAGTATTTT	CASSVSSTDTQYF
TRBJ1-1	10	.	.	TRBV29-1	TGCAGCGCCGGTCGAACTGAAGCTTTCTTT	CSAGRTEAFF
TRBJ1-1	13	.	.	TRBV29-1	TGCAGCGTCGGTAACGGGGGGAACACTGAAGCTTTCTTT	CSVGNGGNTEAFF
TRBJ2-5	16	.	.	TRBV12-3/TRBV12-4	TGTGCCAGCAGTGGTTTGGAGGAGAGCTTGGAAGAGACCCAGTACTTC	CASSGLEESLEETQYF
TRBJ1-1	14	.	many	TRBV28	TGTGCCAGCAGTCCTCAGGGGCCGGACACTGAAGCTTTCTTT	CASSPQGPDTEAFF
TRBJ2-5	15	.	many	TRBV2	TGTGCCAGCAGTGGTCGTGACACGTACCAAGAGACCCAGTACTTC	CASSGRDTYQETQYF
TRBJ2-5	15	TRBD2	.	TRBV12-3/TRBV12-4	TGTGCCAGCAGCGCGGGACTAGCGGAACAAGAGACCCAGTACTTC	CASSAGLAEQETQYF
TRBJ2-3	18	TRBD2	.	TRBV2	TGTGCCAGCAGAGGGACTAGCGGGGGGACAACCCTCACAGATACGCAGTATTTT	CASRGTSGGTTLTDTQYF
TRBJ1-2	13	TRBD1	many	TRBV20-1	TGCAGTGCAACAGGGACAGGTTACTATGGCTACACCTTC	CSATGTGYYGYTF
TRBJ2-1	19	TRBD2	.	TRBV11-1	TGTGCCAGCAGTTACTCGGAATTGAAGTGGGCGGGGGAGGACAATGAGCAGTTCTTC	CASSYSELKWAGEDNEQFF
TRBJ1-1	12	.	many	TRBV3-1	TGTGCCAGCAGTTTCAGGACGGCTGAAGCTTTCTTT	CASSFRTAEAFF
TRBJ2-7	15	TRBD1	few	TRBV4-2	TGTGCCAGCAGCCAACGACAGGGGTATGGTTACGAGCAGTACTTC	CASSQRQGYGYEQYF
TRBJ1-4	14	.	many	TRBV3-1	TGTGCCAGCAGCCAAGAGTGGAGTGGGGAAAAACTGTTTTTT	CASSQEWSGEKLFF
TRBJ2-1	14	.	few	TRBV20-1	TGCAGTGCTGTCCGAGGGGGCTCCTACAATGAGCAGTTCTTC	CSAVRGGSYNEQFF
TRBJ1-1	12	.	many	TRBV12-3/TRBV12-4	TGTGCCAGCAGTAAGCCGGGGGCGGGGGCTTTCTTT	CASSKPGAGAFF
TRBJ2-1	17	TRBD1	few	TRBV20-1	TGCAGTGCTAGAGTACTGCTTTCGGACAGGGAGTTGAATGAGCAGTTCTTC	CSARVLLSDRELNEQFF
TRBJ2-2	15	.	.	TRBV28	TGTGCCAGCATCCTCCAAGGGTCGGGCACCGGGGAGCTGTTTTTT	CASILQGSGTGELFF
TRBJ2-2	13	.	.	TRBV30	TGTGCCTGGAGTGAGTGGAACACCGGGGAGCTGTTTTTT	CAWSEWNTGELFF
TRBJ2-5	19	TRBD2	few	TRBV19	TGTGCCAGTAGGATGGGACTAGCGGGGGGCCACGGGTTCGGAGAGACCCAGTACTTC	CASRMGLAGGHGFGETQYF
TRBJ1-5	13	TRBD1	.	TRBV7-2	TGTGCCAGCAGCTACAGGGGGGGGCAGCCCCAGCATTTT	CASSYRGGQPQHF
TRBJ2-7	11	.	many	TRBV3-1	TGTGCCAGCAGCCGGGACCGCGAGCAGTACTTC	CASSRDREQYF
TRBJ2-1	14	.	few	TRBV5-5	TGTGCCAGCAGCGTTGGGGCCAGGGCAAATGAGCAGTTCTTC	CASSVGARANEQFF
TRBJ2-7	14	.	.	TRBV7-6	TGTGCCAGCAGCTTAGGGGGGTTCTCCTACGAGCAGTACTTC	CASSLGGFSYEQYF
TRBJ1-6	14	TRBD1	.	TRBV12-3/TRBV12-4	TGTGCCAGCAGTAAGACAGGGAGTTATTCACCCCTCCACTTT	CASSKTGSYSPLHF
TRBJ2-5	13	.	many	TRBV29-1	TGCAGCGTTGACGGGCCGAACCAAGAGACCCAGTACTTC	CSVDGPNQETQYF
TRBJ1-1	18	.	many	TRBV28	TGTGCCAGCAGTTTTCACCCACTACAACCAAGGAAGAACACTGAAGCTTTCTTT	CASSFHPLQPRKNTEAFF
TRBJ2-2	13	.	.	TRBV12-3/TRBV12-4	TGTGCCAGCAGTTTCCGGGGGCACGGGGAGCTGTTTTTT	CASSFRGHGELFF
TRBJ1-2	14	.	.	TRBV6-1	TGTGCCAGCAGTCAACCCCGGGCGGACTATGGCTACACCTTC	CASSQPRADYGYTF
TRBJ2-3	16	.	many	TRBV12-3/TRBV12-4	TGTGCCAGCAGTTTCGTGGGGGGCTCATGGGAAGATACGCAGTATTTT	CASSFVGGSWEDTQYF
TRBJ2-2	14	TRBD1	few	TRBV29-1	TGCAGCGCCGGGACAGGGGGCCACACCGGGGAGCTGTTTTTT	CSAGTGGHTGELFF
TRBJ2-3	14	.	.	TRBV20-1	TGCAGTGCTAGAGAGTTTCCGGGGAGGGATACGCAGTATTTT	CSAREFPGRDTQYF
TRBJ2-3	14	.	few	TRBV10-1	TGCGCCAGCAGCGGAGCCATAAGCACAGATACGCAGTATTTT	CASSGAISTDTQYF